The clone carrying this TCR beta chain was detected only once. Its matching antigen is unknown. The sample is drawn from a study of T cell responses to AZD1222 COVID-19 vaccine. The study's findings and limits: Vaccine-associated CD4 TCRs ranged over spike, dominating at 160-218 and 743-854. Elevations in Spike-specific TCR breadth and depth followed administration of two AZD1222 doses.

Germline loops: CDR1 SGHNT, CDR2 YYREEE (reference sequence). This CDR3 region has 15 residues. Trimming left V 4 bases short and J 4 bases short, with 15 bases between. Profiling relied on immunoSEQ multiplex PCR, and the TCRdb table lists in-frame clones only, not all of them. Of 150,000 or so clones detected, around nine tenths appear once; the ten largest clones hold over 6%. V is TRBV5-4 and J is TRBJ2-1; TRBD2 might be the D (5 bases). The sequence was obtained from an adult who had recovered from COVID-19. Sample: peripheral blood, taken after recovery from COVID-19. Here the CDR3 DNA reads TGTGCCAGCAGCCCAATCGTGTCGGGGTACAATGAGCAGTTCTTC. This translates into CASSPIVSGYNEQFF.